These T cell receptor beta chains were read from a single sample in a study of brain T cells in children with intractable seizures. Some clones are missing from TCRdb's copy, which holds only in-frame ones; the method was immunoSEQ multiplex PCR. This sample has around 80,000 clones; 90% to 95% occur once, and the top ten carry about 23%. The material was peripheral blood, obtained at surgery. These receptors were collected from a girl aged 2 to 10 with Rasmussen encephalitis and intractable seizures. The CDR3 runs from the conserved cysteine through the conserved F or W. The D gene is left open where the match is weak. A clone size is listed for some rows: how often the clone was seen (once, few, many), or a class if it is expanded.

clone size: once; V gene: TRBV18; J gene: TRBJ1-3; D gene: NA; CDR3 length: 14; CDR3 DNA: TGTGCCAGCTCACCACCGCCCGGTGGAAACACCATATATTTT; CDR3 protein: CASSPPPGGNTIYF
clone size: NA; V gene: TRBV7-9; J gene: TRBJ2-7; D gene: NA; CDR3 length: 16; CDR3 DNA: TGTGCCAGCAGCTTAGCGAGGACAGGAGGGAACTACGAGCAGTACTTC; CDR3 protein: CASSLARTGGNYEQYF
clone size: few; V gene: TRBV7-2; J gene: TRBJ1-5; D gene: NA; CDR3 length: 14; CDR3 DNA: TGTGCCAGCAGCTTAGTATCTACCCCACAGCCCCAGCATTTT; CDR3 protein: CASSLVSTPQPQHF
clone size: NA; V gene: TRBV24-1; J gene: TRBJ2-5; D gene: NA; CDR3 length: 17; CDR3 DNA: TGTGCCACCAGTGTCAGGGGGGGGTTAACCGGATGGGAGACCCAGTACTTC; CDR3 protein: CATSVRGGLTGWETQYF
clone size: NA; V gene: TRBV5-4; J gene: TRBJ2-1; D gene: NA; CDR3 length: 13; CDR3 DNA: TGTGCCAGCAGCACCGACAGACGCACTGAGCAGTTCTTC; CDR3 protein: CASSTDRRTEQFF
clone size: NA; V gene: TRBV28; J gene: TRBJ2-7; D gene: TRBD2; CDR3 length: 14; CDR3 DNA: TGTGCCAGCAGTTTTAGCGGGGGGAGATACGAGCAGTACTTC; CDR3 protein: CASSFSGGRYEQYF
clone size: NA; V gene: TRBV7-9; J gene: TRBJ1-2; D gene: NA; CDR3 length: 13; CDR3 DNA: TGTGCCAGCAGCTTAGGCAGATCCGGTGGCTACACCTTC; CDR3 protein: CASSLGRSGGYTF
clone size: NA; V gene: TRBV7-9; J gene: TRBJ2-5; D gene: TRBD2; CDR3 length: 16; CDR3 DNA: TGTGCCAGCAGCTCCGCCGGAGCGGGAGACGTAAAGACCCAGTACTTC; CDR3 protein: CASSSAGAGDVKTQYF
clone size: once; V gene: TRBV18; J gene: TRBJ2-7; D gene: TRBD2; CDR3 length: 15; CDR3 DNA: TGTGCCAGCTCTAAACGAGCGGGAGAGTTAAACGAGCAGTACTTC; CDR3 protein: CASSKRAGELNEQYF
clone size: NA; V gene: TRBV24-1; J gene: TRBJ1-1; D gene: NA; CDR3 length: 13; CDR3 DNA: TGTGCCACCAGCCGTCGGGGGAACACTGAAGCTTTCTTT; CDR3 protein: CATSRRGNTEAFF
clone size: NA; V gene: TRBV24-1; J gene: TRBJ2-3; D gene: NA; CDR3 length: 14; CDR3 DNA: TGTGCCACCAGTGATCGACAGTCCACAGATACGCAGTATTTT; CDR3 protein: CATSDRQSTDTQYF
clone size: NA; V gene: TRBV18; J gene: TRBJ2-7; D gene: TRBD2; CDR3 length: 14; CDR3 DNA: TGTGCCAGCTCACCAATGGGAGGGGACTACGAGCAGTACTTC; CDR3 protein: CASSPMGGDYEQYF
clone size: NA; V gene: TRBV15; J gene: TRBJ2-7; D gene: NA; CDR3 length: 15; CDR3 DNA: TGTGCCACCAGCAGAGAGCGGGCGAGCTCCTACGAGCAGTACTTC; CDR3 protein: CATSRERASSYEQYF
clone size: NA; V gene: TRBV9; J gene: TRBJ2-3; D gene: NA; CDR3 length: 10; CDR3 DNA: TGTGCCAGCGCCGGAGATACGCAGTATTTT; CDR3 protein: CASAGDTQYF
clone size: NA; V gene: TRBV7-2; J gene: TRBJ2-1; D gene: TRBD2; CDR3 length: 15; CDR3 DNA: TGTGCCAGCAGCTTCTTAGCGGGAAGTGGTAATGAGCAGTTCTTC; CDR3 protein: CASSFLAGSGNEQFF
clone size: NA; V gene: TRBV19; J gene: TRBJ1-5; D gene: TRBD1; CDR3 length: 15; CDR3 DNA: TGTGCCAGTAGGGACCGACAGGGCTTGGGTCAGCCCCAGCATTTT; CDR3 protein: CASRDRQGLGQPQHF
clone size: NA; V gene: TRBV13; J gene: TRBJ2-7; D gene: TRBD1; CDR3 length: 15; CDR3 DNA: TGTGCCAGCAGCTCCGGGACAGGGGGTACCTACGAGCAGTACTTC; CDR3 protein: CASSSGTGGTYEQYF
clone size: NA; V gene: TRBV12-5; J gene: TRBJ1-4; D gene: NA; CDR3 length: 13; CDR3 DNA: TGTGCTAGTGGTGCCAGGGCTAATGAAAAACTGTTTTTT; CDR3 protein: CASGARANEKLFF
clone size: NA; V gene: TRBV7-9; J gene: TRBJ1-6; D gene: NA; CDR3 length: 12; CDR3 DNA: TGTGCCAGCAGCTTAGACAATTCACCCCTCCACTTT; CDR3 protein: CASSLDNSPLHF
clone size: NA; V gene: TRBV2; J gene: TRBJ1-4; D gene: TRBD1; CDR3 length: 15; CDR3 DNA: TGTGCCAGCAGAGCCCGGACAGGGAAGGGAGAAAAACTGTTTTTT; CDR3 protein: CASRARTGKGEKLFF
clone size: NA; V gene: TRBV28; J gene: TRBJ1-1; D gene: NA; CDR3 length: 14; CDR3 DNA: TGTGCCAGCAGTCAATCAGCATTTGACACTGAAGCTTTCTTT; CDR3 protein: CASSQSAFDTEAFF
clone size: NA; V gene: TRBV30; J gene: TRBJ1-2; D gene: TRBD1; CDR3 length: 14; CDR3 DNA: TGTGCCTGGAGAAACCCCGGGACAGGCTATGGCTACACCTTC; CDR3 protein: CAWRNPGTGYGYTF
clone size: NA; V gene: TRBV5-1; J gene: TRBJ2-5; D gene: TRBD1; CDR3 length: 14; CDR3 DNA: TGCGCCAGCAGCGCTGGACAGGGGCAAGAGACCCAGTACTTC; CDR3 protein: CASSAGQGQETQYF
clone size: NA; V gene: TRBV9; J gene: TRBJ1-2; D gene: TRBD1; CDR3 length: 16; CDR3 DNA: TGTGCCAGCAGCGAACCCCGGACAGGGGCTGACTATGGCTACACCTTC; CDR3 protein: CASSEPRTGADYGYTF
clone size: once; V gene: TRBV7-2; J gene: TRBJ2-2; D gene: NA; CDR3 length: 17; CDR3 DNA: TGTGCCAGCAGACCTACCGGCCAGGGCTTGAACACCGGGGAGCTGTTTTTT; CDR3 protein: CASRPTGQGLNTGELFF
clone size: NA; V gene: TRBV6-5; J gene: TRBJ2-7; D gene: NA; CDR3 length: 13; CDR3 DNA: TGTGCCACCTTCAATATAGTGAACTACGAGCAGTACTTC; CDR3 protein: CATFNIVNYEQYF
clone size: NA; V gene: TRBV28; J gene: TRBJ2-4; D gene: NA; CDR3 length: 15; CDR3 DNA: TGTGCCAGCAGTTTGCCCCAGGTAGCCAAAAACATTCAGTACTTC; CDR3 protein: CASSLPQVAKNIQYF
clone size: once; V gene: TRBV7-9; J gene: TRBJ1-1; D gene: TRBD1; CDR3 length: 13; CDR3 DNA: TGTGCCAGCAGCAGGGACAGTGGGGGCAAAGCTTTCTTT; CDR3 protein: CASSRDSGGKAFF
clone size: few; V gene: TRBV30; J gene: TRBJ2-5; D gene: TRBD2; CDR3 length: 16; CDR3 DNA: TGTGCCTGGAGTTCCCTAGCGGGAGGGCCGGGGGAGACCCAGTACTTC; CDR3 protein: CAWSSLAGGPGETQYF
clone size: NA; V gene: TRBV5-1; J gene: TRBJ1-1; D gene: NA; CDR3 length: 14; CDR3 DNA: TGCGCCAGCAGCTTCCGGGCTGAGGACACTGAAGCTTTCTTT; CDR3 protein: CASSFRAEDTEAFF
clone size: NA; V gene: TRBV13; J gene: TRBJ1-6; D gene: NA; CDR3 length: 16; CDR3 DNA: TGTGCCAGCAGCTTAGGCCTGGGGACGAGGAGTTCACCCCTCCACTTT; CDR3 protein: CASSLGLGTRSSPLHF
clone size: NA; V gene: TRBV5-6; J gene: TRBJ2-2; D gene: TRBD1; CDR3 length: 16; CDR3 DNA: TGTGCCAGCAGCTTGGTGGGACAGGGGGTGACCGGGGAGCTGTTTTTT; CDR3 protein: CASSLVGQGVTGELFF
clone size: NA; V gene: TRBV2; J gene: TRBJ1-1; D gene: TRBD1; CDR3 length: 13; CDR3 DNA: TGTGCCAGCAGGCAAGACAGGGTGTCTGAAGCTTTCTTT; CDR3 protein: CASRQDRVSEAFF
clone size: NA; V gene: TRBV10-3; J gene: TRBJ1-6; D gene: NA; CDR3 length: 13; CDR3 DNA: TGTGCCATCAGTGGGACACCTAGTTCACCCCTCCACTTT; CDR3 protein: CAISGTPSSPLHF
clone size: NA; V gene: TRBV6-5; J gene: TRBJ2-3; D gene: NA; CDR3 length: 13; CDR3 DNA: TGTGCCAGCAAAAGGACCCGCACAGATACGCAGTATTTT; CDR3 protein: CASKRTRTDTQYF
clone size: NA; V gene: TRBV5-1; J gene: TRBJ2-1; D gene: TRBD2; CDR3 length: 14; CDR3 DNA: TGCGCCAGCAGTCTTCTAGCGGGAGGCAATGAGCAGTTCTTC; CDR3 protein: CASSLLAGGNEQFF
clone size: NA; V gene: TRBV18; J gene: TRBJ2-1; D gene: NA; CDR3 length: 12; CDR3 DNA: TGTGCCAGCTCACCACCTCTCAATGAGCAGTTCTTC; CDR3 protein: CASSPPLNEQFF
clone size: NA; V gene: TRBV3-1/TRBV3-2; J gene: TRBJ1-6; D gene: NA; CDR3 length: 15; CDR3 DNA: TGTGCCAGCAGCCAAGTCGCAGGGATGGATTCACCCCTCCACTTT; CDR3 protein: CASSQVAGMDSPLHF
clone size: NA; V gene: TRBV12-3/TRBV12-4; J gene: TRBJ1-1; D gene: TRBD1; CDR3 length: 13; CDR3 DNA: TGTGCCAGCAGTCCAGGACAGGGCGCTGAAGCTTTCTTT; CDR3 protein: CASSPGQGAEAFF